Detailed here is one T cell receptor (beta chain). Germline V gives CDR1 SGDLS, CDR2 YYNGEE. The CDR3 sequence is 16 residues long. V gave up 3 bases and J gave up 3 bases; unmatched junction bases: 7. Original data processing: Amplification of reference gene primers was used by the study to estimate nucleated cell counts. Sequencing used immunoSEQ multiplex PCR; TCRdb keeps in-frame clones, though not all of them. Clone size and the V and J calls come from that table; the DNA yielded D and trimming. The profile covers about 15,000 clones, with 86% appearing a single time and approximately 55% taken by the ten largest. The source of the sample is a study of blood T cell repertoires in COVID-19. Study-level background: Samples came from the United States, Italy and Spain, spanning acute and convalescent COVID-19. From T cells, B-cell-depleted T cells, or PBMCs came the material, which was cDNA or gDNA.

This clonotype was sampled from a man in his sixties with acute or convalescent COVID-19. The sample was peripheral blood. The gene calls are TRBV9 and TRBJ1-3, with TRBD1 matching over 9 bases. In nucleotides, the CDR3 is TGTGCCAGCAGCGAGTTGACAGGGGGTGGTGGAAACACCATATATTTT. It specifies CASSELTGGGGNTIYF.